Here is one T cell receptor (beta chain) with its context. Per germline, CDR1 MNHNS and CDR2 SASEGT. The V end was cut by 2 bases, the J end by 7 bases, with 14 bases between. The CDR3 runs 14 residues. This entry is derived from a study of blood T cell repertoires in COVID-19. Study context: Donors in the United States, Italy and Spain gave samples during acute or convalescent COVID-19.

Original processing notes: For nucleated cells, counts were estimated from reference gene primer amplification. Profiled with immunoSEQ multiplex PCR; TCRdb holds only in-frame clones, not every one. V and J calls and clone size are copied from that table; D and trimming were computed from the DNA. The sample carries hundreds of thousands of clones, around four fifths recorded once. The sample comprised peripheral blood. The sequence was collected from a woman older than 75 with active or convalescent COVID-19. The rearrangement uses TRBV6-1 and TRBJ1-2, with D possibly matching TRBD1 (5 bases). The chain's CDR3 is CASSERRRVGGYTF. The CDR3 region has the DNA TGTGCCAGCAGTGAAAGACGCAGGGTCGGTGGCTACACCTTC.